This T cell receptor (beta chain) was retrieved from a study of T-cell reconstitution after alpha-beta-depleted transplantation in children. Broader study findings: Reportedly, alpha-beta T cells present about two months post-transplant originated from several hundred expanded clones of graft origin. Once a year had passed after transplant, T-cell counts and diversity came mostly from newly produced T cells. Certain patients had high TCRbeta diversity at day 60, and it came from recipient T cells and thymic progenitors that survived.

This clonotype has only a few counts. Its specificity is unknown. Germline CDR1 reads MNHNY; CDR2 reads SVGAGI (reference sequence). This CDR3 comprises 10 residues. V was trimmed by 6 bases and J by 15 bases, leaving 12 bases between them. As it was prepared, the TCRbeta library received unique molecular identifiers. TCRdb re-analysed the PCR reads in MiXCR, keeping a single row per CDR3 protein. Among about 150,000 distinct CDR3 sequences, 8.5% to 14% were seen once, and the ten largest hold roughly 13%. The V gene is TRBV6-6, the J gene TRBJ2-1, with TRBD2 as a possible D gene (5 bases). This material consisted of PBMCs, taken before TCRalphabeta/CD19-depleted stem cell transplant. This sequence originates from a boy between 2 and 10 years old with acute myeloid leukemia, due to receive a stem cell transplant. The CDR3 sequence: CASRGNGVFF. In DNA form, the CDR3 reads TGTGCCAGCAGGGGGAACGGGGTGTTCTTC.